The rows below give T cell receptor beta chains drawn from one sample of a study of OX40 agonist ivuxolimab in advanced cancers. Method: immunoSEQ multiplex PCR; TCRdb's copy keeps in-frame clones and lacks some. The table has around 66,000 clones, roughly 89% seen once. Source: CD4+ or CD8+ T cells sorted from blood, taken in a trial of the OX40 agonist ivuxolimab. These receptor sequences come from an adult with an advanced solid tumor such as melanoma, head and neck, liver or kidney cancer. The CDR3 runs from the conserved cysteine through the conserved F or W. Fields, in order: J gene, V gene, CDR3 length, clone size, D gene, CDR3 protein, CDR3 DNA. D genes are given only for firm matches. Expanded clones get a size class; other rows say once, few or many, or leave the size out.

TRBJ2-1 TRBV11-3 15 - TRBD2 CASSPPGGSYNEQFF TGTGCCAGCAGCCCCCCGGGGGGCTCCTACAATGAGCAGTTCTTC
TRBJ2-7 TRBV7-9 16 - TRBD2 CASSLGLAGTVDEQYF TGTGCCAGCAGCTTGGGGCTAGCGGGTACCGTCGACGAGCAGTACTTC
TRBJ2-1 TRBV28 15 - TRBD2 CASSLVREGRTEQFF TGTGCCAGCAGTTTAGTCAGGGAGGGCCGGACTGAGCAGTTCTTC
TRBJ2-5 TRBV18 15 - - CASSPPNGVGETQYF TGTGCCAGCTCACCACCGAACGGGGTGGGGGAGACCCAGTACTTC
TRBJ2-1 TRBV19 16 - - CASSITGKPPYNEQFF TGTGCCAGTAGTATAACGGGCAAACCACCCTACAATGAGCAGTTCTTC
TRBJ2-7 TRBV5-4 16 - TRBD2 CASSVLAGVLSYEQYF TGTGCCAGCAGCGTACTAGCGGGAGTCCTCTCCTACGAGCAGTACTTC
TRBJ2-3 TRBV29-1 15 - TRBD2 CSVEDQGLAADTQYF TGCAGCGTTGAAGATCAAGGACTAGCGGCAGATACGCAGTATTTT
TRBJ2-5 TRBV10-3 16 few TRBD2 CAISAISGGTQETQYF TGTGCCATCAGTGCGATTAGCGGGGGGACCCAAGAGACCCAGTACTTC
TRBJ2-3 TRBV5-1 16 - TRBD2 CASSLGLAGEIDTQYF TGCGCCAGCAGCTTGGGACTAGCGGGAGAAATAGATACGCAGTATTTT
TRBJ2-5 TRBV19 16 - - CASSITAGEGQETQYF TGTGCCAGTAGTATAACGGCAGGGGAGGGTCAAGAGACCCAGTACTTC
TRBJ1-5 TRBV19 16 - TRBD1 CASSPGTAYSNQPQHF TGTGCCAGTAGTCCAGGGACAGCGTATAGCAATCAGCCCCAGCATTTT
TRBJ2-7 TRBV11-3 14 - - CASSLAGMGYEQYF TGTGCCAGCAGCTTAGCGGGAATGGGGTACGAGCAGTACTTC
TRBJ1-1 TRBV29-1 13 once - CSVRDTRGAEVFF TGCAGCGTTAGAGACACCCGGGGTGCCGAAGTTTTCTTT
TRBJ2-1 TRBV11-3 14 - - CASSLDPSRNEQFF TGTGCCAGCAGCTTAGATCCCTCCCGCAATGAGCAGTTCTTC
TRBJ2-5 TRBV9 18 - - CASSVELWRGCCVETQYF TGTGCCAGCAGCGTAGAACTTTGGAGGGGGTGTTGCGTCGAGACCCAGTACTTC
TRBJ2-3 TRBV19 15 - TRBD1 CASTDRGRSTDTQYF TGTGCCAGTACCGATAGGGGGCGGAGCACAGATACGCAGTATTTT
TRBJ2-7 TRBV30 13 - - CAWKMRGREEQYF TGTGCCTGGAAGATGCGGGGGCGGGAGGAGCAGTACTTC
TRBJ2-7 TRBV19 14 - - CASRRDYSWGEQYF TGTGCCAGTAGGAGAGACTACTCTTGGGGTGAGCAGTACTTC
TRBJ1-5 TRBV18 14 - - CASSEGRVEQPQHF TGTGCCAGCTCAGAGGGTAGGGTAGAGCAGCCCCAGCATTTT
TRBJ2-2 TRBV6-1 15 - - CASRPSRGNTGELFF TGTGCCAGCAGGCCGTCCAGGGGGAACACCGGGGAGCTGTTTTTT
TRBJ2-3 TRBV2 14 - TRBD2 CASQLAGGTDTQYF TGTGCCAGCCAACTAGCGGGAGGGACAGATACGCAGTATTTT
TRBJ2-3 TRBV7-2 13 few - CASSSYRVDTQYF TGTGCCAGCAGCTCCTACAGGGTTGATACGCAGTATTTT
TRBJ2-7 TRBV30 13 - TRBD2 CAWRVSGGDEQYF TGTGCCTGGAGGGTTAGCGGGGGCGACGAGCAGTACTTC
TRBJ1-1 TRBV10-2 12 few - CASRGLNTEAFF TGCGCCAGCAGGGGGTTGAACACTGAAGCTTTCTTT
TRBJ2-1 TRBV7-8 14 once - CASSPIETSNEQFF TGTGCCAGCAGCCCCATCGAGACTTCGAATGAGCAGTTCTTC
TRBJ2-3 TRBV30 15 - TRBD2 CAWNGLAGVTDTQYF TGTGCCTGGAATGGACTAGCGGGAGTCACAGATACGCAGTATTTT
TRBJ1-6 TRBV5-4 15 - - CASSFSQVSGSPLHF TGTGCCAGCAGCTTCAGCCAGGTATCCGGCTCACCCCTCCACTTT
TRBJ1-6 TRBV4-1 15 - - CASSRTGTGNSPLHF TGCGCCAGCAGTCGTACCGGGACCGGTAATTCACCCCTCCACTTT
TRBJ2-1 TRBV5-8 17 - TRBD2 CASSLRSGAGGGVEQFF TGTGCCAGCAGCTTGAGGAGTGGAGCGGGAGGAGGGGTAGAGCAGTTCTTC
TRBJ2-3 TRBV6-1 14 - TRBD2 CATGTSGITDTQYF TGTGCCACCGGGACTAGCGGGATCACAGATACGCAGTATTTT
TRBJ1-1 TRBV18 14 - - CASSPQGMNTEAFF TGTGCCAGCTCACCACAGGGGATGAACACTGAAGCTTTCTTT
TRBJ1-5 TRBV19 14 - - CASQGGRGGQPQHF TGTGCCTCCCAGGGAGGCCGCGGGGGTCAGCCCCAGCATTTT
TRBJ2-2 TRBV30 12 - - CAWRIYTGELFF TGTGCCTGGAGGATATACACCGGGGAGCTGTTTTTT
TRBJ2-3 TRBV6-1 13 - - CASRRAGVDTQYF TGTGCCAGCAGGAGGGCAGGGGTAGATACGCAGTATTTT
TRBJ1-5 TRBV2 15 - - CASREGLGGRQPQHF TGTGCCAGCAGGGAGGGATTGGGGGGCCGGCAGCCCCAGCATTTT
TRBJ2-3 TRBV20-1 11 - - CSATRTDTQYF TGCAGTGCGACAAGAACTGATACGCAGTATTTT
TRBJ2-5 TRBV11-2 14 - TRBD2 CASSPAGLEETQYF TGTGCCAGCAGCCCAGCGGGACTAGAAGAGACCCAGTACTTC
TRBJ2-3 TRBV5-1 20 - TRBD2 CASSLGGLAGGAGRGDTQYF TGCGCCAGCAGCTTGGGAGGACTAGCGGGAGGAGCGGGCCGTGGAGATACGCAGTATTTT
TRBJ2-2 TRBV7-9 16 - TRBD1 CASSSGTGVNTGELFF TGTGCCAGCAGCTCCGGGACAGGGGTCAACACCGGGGAGCTGTTTTTT
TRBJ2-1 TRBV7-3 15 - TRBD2 CASSLGGLANNEQFF TGTGCCAGCAGCTTAGGAGGACTAGCGAACAATGAGCAGTTCTTC
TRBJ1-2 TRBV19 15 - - CASNTGAGKAYGYTF TGTGCCAGTAATACTGGGGCAGGGAAGGCTTATGGCTACACCTTC
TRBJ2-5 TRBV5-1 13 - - CASSFSFQETQYF TGCGCCAGCAGCTTTTCGTTTCAAGAGACCCAGTACTTC
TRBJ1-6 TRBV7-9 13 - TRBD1 CASSRQGGSPLHF TGTGCCAGCAGCCGACAGGGAGGCTCACCCCTCCACTTT
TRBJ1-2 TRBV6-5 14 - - CASSYSGEGGGYTF TGTGCCAGCAGTTATTCCGGGGAGGGTGGTGGCTACACCTTC
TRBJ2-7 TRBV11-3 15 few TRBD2 CASSSGLAGIYEQYF TGTGCCAGCAGCTCGGGACTAGCGGGAATTTACGAGCAGTACTTC
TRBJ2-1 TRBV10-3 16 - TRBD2 CAISETSGRIYNEQFF TGTGCCATCAGCGAGACTAGCGGGAGAATCTACAATGAGCAGTTCTTC
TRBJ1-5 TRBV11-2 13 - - CASSLDRVQPQHF TGTGCCAGCAGCTTAGACCGGGTTCAGCCCCAGCATTTT
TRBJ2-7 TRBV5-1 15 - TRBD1 CASSLDGQGFVEQYF TGCGCCAGCAGCTTGGACGGACAGGGATTCGTCGAGCAGTACTTC
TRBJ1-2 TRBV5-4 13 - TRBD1 CASSKDRHDGYTF TGTGCCAGCAGCAAGGACAGGCACGATGGCTACACCTTC
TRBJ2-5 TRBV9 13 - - CASSGGRQETQYF TGTGCCAGCAGCGGAGGACGCCAAGAGACCCAGTACTTC
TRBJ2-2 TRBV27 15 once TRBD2 CASSNLAGRTGELFF TGTGCCAGCAGTAACCTAGCGGGGCGTACCGGGGAGCTGTTTTTT
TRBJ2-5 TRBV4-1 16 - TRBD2 CASSQEVIAGVQTQYF TGCGCCAGCAGCCAAGAGGTGATAGCGGGAGTTCAGACCCAGTACTTC
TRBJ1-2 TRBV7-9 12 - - CASSDQGSGYTF TGTGCCAGCAGCGATCAGGGTTCGGGCTACACCTTC
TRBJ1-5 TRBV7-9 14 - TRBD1 CASSGQGGNQPQHF TGTGCCAGCAGCGGACAGGGAGGCAATCAGCCCCAGCATTTT
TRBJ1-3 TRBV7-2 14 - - CASSLRGPGNTIYF TGTGCCAGCAGCTTACGAGGGCCTGGAAACACCATATATTTT
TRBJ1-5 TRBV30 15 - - CAWSVQGVPNQPQHF TGTGCCTGGAGTGTACAAGGAGTCCCCAATCAGCCCCAGCATTTT
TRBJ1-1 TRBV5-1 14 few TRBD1 CASRTGQRNTEAFF TGCGCCAGCAGAACGGGACAGAGAAACACTGAAGCTTTCTTT
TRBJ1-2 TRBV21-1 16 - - CASSKGTGGPANGYTF TGTGCCAGCAGCAAAGGGACGGGTGGGCCGGCCAATGGCTACACCTTC
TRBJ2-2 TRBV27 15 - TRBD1 CASSPQGASTGELFF TGTGCCAGCAGTCCGCAGGGGGCTAGCACCGGGGAGCTGTTTTTT